The 5 T cell receptor beta chains below were found in one sample sequenced in a study of blood T cell repertoires in COVID-19. TCRdb keeps only in-frame clones here, not all; method: immunoSEQ multiplex PCR. The table lists approximately 300,000 clones, under 85% of them singletons. The sequenced sample was peripheral blood. These receptors originate from a human donor with COVID-19, enrolled during active disease. The donor label of this sample is uncertain.

The chain joins TRBV11-2 to TRBJ1-1; no firm D call. V was clipped by 5 bases and J by 11 bases, with 24 bases between them. The germline gives CDR1 SGHAT, CDR2 FQNNGV. The CDR3 runs 15 residues. CDR3 protein: CASSPRAAPPIRAFF. Written as DNA, the CDR3 is TGTGCCAGCAGCCCGCGGGCCGCCCCGCCGATTAGGGCTTTCTTT.

The CDR3 DNA reads as TGTGCCAGCAGCTACCCAGGCGGGAACTATGGCTACACCTTC. This codes for CASSYPGGNYGYTF. The V call is TRBV5-4, the J call TRBJ1-2, with D unresolved. CDR1 and CDR2 (germline): SGHNT, YYREEE (reference sequence). Deletions cut 3 bases from V and 2 bases from J, with 11 bases between. The CDR3 is 14 residues long. Looking up the rest from reference TRBV5-4 and TRBJ1-2 gives the full variable domain: ETGVTQSPTHLIKTRGQQVTLRCSSQSGHNTVSWYQQALGQGPQFIFQYYREEENGRGNFPPRFSGLQFPNYSSELNVNALELDDSALYLCASSYPGGNYGYTFGSGTRLTVV.

The chain couples TRBV11-2 to TRBJ2-1, with TRBD2 matching over 7 bases. The CDR3 extends over 13 amino acids. Germline V lookup: CDR1 SGHAT, CDR2 FQNNGV. V shed 4 bases, J shed 6 bases, and the junction held 3 bases outside the gene matches. The CDR3 coding sequence is TGTGCCAGCAGCTCCCAGCGGGGCAATGAGCAGTTCTTC. Its translation: CASSSQRGNEQFF.

This clone showed up many times. The gene calls are TRBV4-3 and TRBJ2-7, with TRBD1 matching over 7 bases. The germline gives CDR1 LGHNA, CDR2 YSLEER. CDR3 size: 16 residues. The trim removed 0 bases at V and 5 bases at J, leaving 10 bases unmatched. The CDR3: CASSQDLRGPANEQYF. CDR3 DNA: TGCGCCAGCAGCCAAGATTTAAGGGGGCCTGCCAACGAGCAGTACTTC.

The chain joins TRBV21-1 to TRBJ1-5; the tabulated D call, TRBD1, remains unverified against the DNA. TRBV21-1 represents a pseudogene. This CDR3 contains 15 residues. The DNA for the CDR3 is TGTGCCAGCAGCAAAGTCAGGACAGGGTGTCAGCCCCAGCATTTT. Translation gives CASSKVRTGCQPQHF.